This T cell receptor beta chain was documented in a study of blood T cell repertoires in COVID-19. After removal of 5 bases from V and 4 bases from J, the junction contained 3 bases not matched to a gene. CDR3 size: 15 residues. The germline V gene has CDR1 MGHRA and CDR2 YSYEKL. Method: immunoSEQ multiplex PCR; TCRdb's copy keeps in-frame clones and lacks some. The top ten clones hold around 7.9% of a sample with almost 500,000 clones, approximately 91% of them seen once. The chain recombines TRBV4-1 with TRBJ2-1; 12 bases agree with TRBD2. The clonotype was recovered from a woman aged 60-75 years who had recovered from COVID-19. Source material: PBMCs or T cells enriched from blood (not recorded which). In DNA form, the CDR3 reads TGCGCCAGCAGCTCTAGCGGGGGGGCTTACAATGAGCAGTTCTTC. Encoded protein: CASSSSGGAYNEQFF.